One sample yielded the 17 T cell receptor beta chains listed below, sequenced in a study of cytomegalovirus exposure and HLA in healthy donors. Measured with immunoSEQ multiplex PCR; TCRdb has only the in-frame clones, and not every one. The sample comprises a few hundred thousand clones, about 93% of which are singletons, and around 1.1% rests with the top ten. Sequences were obtained from PBMCs. The receptors come from a woman under 30 in good health and CMV-seronegative.

V gene TRBV6-1 combines with J gene TRBJ2-7, with 7 bases matching TRBD1. Germline V gene lookup returns CDR1 MNHNS and CDR2 SASEGT. The CDR3 is 15 residues long. J gave up 2 bases and V 5 bases, and 9 bases lay outside the gene matches. CDR3 loop: CASSQSQGPTYEQYF. The DNA of the CDR3 is TGTGCCAGCAGTCAGTCACAGGGGCCCACCTACGAGCAGTACTTC.

This chain links TRBV5-4 with TRBJ2-3; the match to TRBD1 covers 9 bases. Germline-derived CDR1 and CDR2 are SGHNT and YYREEE (reference sequence). The CDR3 loop spans 15 amino acids. V dropped 6 bases and J dropped 1; count of bases not matched to a gene: 6. CDR3 bases: TGTGCCAGCAACCGGGACAGGGAGGGCACAGATACGCAGTATTTT. Amino acids: CASNRDREGTDTQYF. Full variable domain (outside the CDR3, taken from reference TRBV5-4 and TRBJ2-3): ETGVTQSPTHLIKTRGQQVTLRCSSQSGHNTVSWYQQALGQGPQFIFQYYREEENGRGNFPPRFSGLQFPNYSSELNVNALELDDSALYLCASNRDREGTDTQYFGPGTRLTVL.

V is TRBV27 and J is TRBJ1-1; 7 positions match TRBD1. The J segment lost 3 bases and the V segment lost 5 bases, leaving 6 bases of the junction unmatched. Germline CDR1 MNHEY, CDR2 SMNVEV (reference sequence). This CDR3 has 14 amino acids. The chain's CDR3 is CASSPQGPYTEAFF. CDR3 nucleotide sequence: TGTGCCAGCAGTCCACAGGGGCCATACACTGAAGCTTTCTTT.

This clone occurred a few times. The chain is built from TRBV5-1 and TRBJ1-2; D is unresolved. Germline V gene data show CDR1 as SGHRS and CDR2 as YFSETQ. V lost 2 bases and J lost 6, with 8 bases in between. The CDR3 covers 12 residues. Here the CDR3 reads CASSLTADGYTF. In DNA, the CDR3 is TGCGCCAGCAGCTTAACAGCGGATGGCTACACCTTC.

This chain joins TRBV7-2 and TRBJ1-4; D perhaps matches TRBD1 (5 bases). CDR1 is SGHTA, CDR2 FQGNSA, per germline. Trimming took off 2 bases at V and 7 bases at J, with 20 bases between the two ends. CDR3 length equals 17 residues. The CDR3, as DNA: TGTGCCAGCAGCTTATTGGGTCGCTTGGTGGGGGGTGAAAAACTGTTTTTT. Its protein is CASSLLGRLVGGEKLFF. The entire variable domain, with the rest obtained from reference TRBV7-2 and TRBJ1-4, is as follows: GAGVSQSPSNKVTEKGKDVELRCDPISGHTALYWYRQSLGQGLEFLIYFQGNSAPDKSGLPSDRFSAERTGGSVSTLTIQRTQQEDSAVYLCASSLLGRLVGGEKLFFGSGTQLSVL.

CDR3 protein: CASSSGHTEAFF. CDR3 coding DNA: TGTGCCAGCAGCTCGGGTCACACTGAAGCTTTCTTT. V and J are TRBV7-8 and TRBJ1-1; D is ambiguous. CDR3 length: 12 amino acids. Between the trimmed V and J ends, which lost 4 bases and 3 bases, there was a span of 6 bases. CDR1 and CDR2 from the germline V gene are SGHVS and FQNEAQ.

This chain links TRBV7-6 with TRBJ2-7, with TRBD1 matching 9 bases. This CDR3 region has 15 residues. CDR1 and CDR2 from the germline V gene are SGHVS and FNYEAQ. Trimming removed 5 bases from V and 5 bases from J; junction bases left unmatched: 10. This chain's CDR3 is CASSLGGTGIHEQYF. The CDR3 coding sequence is TGTGCCAGCAGCCTGGGCGGGACAGGGATCCACGAGCAGTACTTC.

With regard to this clone: The junction shows a germline mismatch at one end, possibly a read error. The chain combines TRBV5-1 with TRBJ1-1; 9 bases are shared with TRBD1. This CDR3 spans 17 amino acids. Germline V gene data show CDR1 as SGHRS and CDR2 as YFSETQ. CDR3 sequence: CASSSQPSGTGNAEAFF. CDR3 sequence (DNA): TGCGCCAGCAGCTCACAACCCTCCGGGACAGGGAACGCTGAAGCTTTCTTT.

The chain employs TRBV6-4 and TRBJ2-3; maybe TRBD1 (6 bases). V lost 2 bases and J 1 base, leaving 10 bases between the germline ends. The germline V gene has CDR1 MRHNA and CDR2 SNTAGT. The CDR3 consists of 15 residues. In nucleotides, the CDR3 is TGTGCCAGCAGTGACACGGCAGGGGGCACAGATACGCAGTATTTT. Its translation: CASSDTAGGTDTQYF.

This clone was seen just once. The rearrangement joins TRBV28 to TRBJ2-7; weak D call: TRBD1 (5 bases). Looked up from germline, CDR1 is MDHEN and CDR2 is SYDVKM. The CDR3 totals 12 residues. The V and J ends lost 7 bases and 4 bases respectively, with 11 bases between them. The CDR3 region is CASKQDLYEQYF. In nucleotides, the CDR3 is TGTGCCAGCAAACAGGACCTATACGAGCAGTACTTC.

The chain recombines TRBV2 with TRBJ2-1, with 8 bases that match TRBD2. Germline loops: CDR1 SNHLY, CDR2 FYNNEI. The CDR3 runs 17 residues. J lost 6 bases, V lost 8 bases, and 18 bases had no gene match. The DNA of the CDR3 is TGTGCCAGCTCGTTTATTGTAGTAACGGGAGGGCGCAATGAGCAGTTCTTC. Its protein is CASSFIVVTGGRNEQFF. The complete variable domain, with remaining parts taken from reference TRBV2 and TRBJ2-1, reads EPEVTQTPSHQVTQMGQEVILRCVPISNHLYFYWYRQILGQKVEFLVSFYNNEISEKSEIFDDQFSVERPDGSNFTLKIRSTKLEDSAMYFCASSFIVVTGGRNEQFFGPGTRLTVL.

V gene TRBV10-1 combines with J gene TRBJ2-7; D may be TRBD2 (6 bases). Germline CDR1 is WNHNN and CDR2 is SYGVQD (reference sequence). V was clipped by 7 bases and J by 2 bases, with 9 bases between them. The length of the CDR3 is 12 residues. For the CDR3, the DNA is TGCGCCAGCAACAGACTAGCCTACGAGCAGTACTTC. Amino acids: CASNRLAYEQYF.

V gene TRBV30 combines with J gene TRBJ2-2, with a possible D match to TRBD2 (7 bases). The CDR3 extends over 15 amino acids. Per germline, CDR1 GTSNPN and CDR2 SVGIG (reference sequence). Trimming removed 0 bases at V and 4 bases at J, with 12 bases between. This CDR3 reads CAWSVGGASTGELFF. The DNA of the CDR3 is TGTGCCTGGAGTGTTGGGGGGGCATCCACCGGGGAGCTGTTTTTT. Variable domain in full (rest from reference TRBV30 and TRBJ2-2): SQTIHQWPATLVQPVGSPLSLECTVEGTSNPNLYWYRQAAGRGLQLLFYSVGIGQISSEVPQNLSASRPQDRQFILSSKKLLLSDSGFYLCAWSVGGASTGELFFGEGSRLTVL.

The rearrangement links TRBV5-4 to TRBJ2-3; a weak D match, TRBD1 (6 bases). CDR1 and CDR2 (germline): SGHNT, YYREEE (reference sequence). Between the trimmed V and J ends, which lost 4 bases and 5 bases, there was a span of 11 bases. This CDR3 spans 13 amino acids. CDR3 in DNA: TGTGCCAGCAGCGTTACAGGGAAAGATACGCAGTATTTT. It specifies CASSVTGKDTQYF.

This sequence joins TRBV30 and TRBJ1-2, with D perhaps TRBD1 (6 bases). This CDR3 has 13 residues. Trimming took off 0 bases at V and 6 bases at J, with 11 bases between the two ends. The V gene's germline CDR1 is GTSNPN and CDR2 SVGIG (reference sequence). DNA for the CDR3: TGTGCCTGGAGTGTAAGGACAGTTCATGGCTACACCTTC. Encoded protein: CAWSVRTVHGYTF.

V is TRBV10-2 and J is TRBJ1-4; D ambiguous. There are 16 residues in the CDR3. CDR1 is WSHSY and CDR2 is SAAADI in the germline V gene. The V end lost 0 bases, the J end lost 5 bases, and 13 bases lay between the germline ends. As DNA, the CDR3 is TGCGCCAGCAGTGAGTCAAAGGGAGGAAGGAATGAAAAACTGTTTTTT. Protein product: CASSESKGGRNEKLFF.

The genes are TRBV6-5 and TRBJ1-2; the D is unclear. Germline values: CDR1 MNHEY, CDR2 SVGAGI. CDR3 length equals 14 residues. V lost 4 bases and J lost 0, with 9 bases in between. The CDR3 coding sequence is TGTGCCAGCAGTTTTAGCCTAGCTAACTATGGCTACACCTTC. It yields the protein CASSFSLANYGYTF.